The sequence of this T cell receptor (beta chain) was determined in a study of T cell responses to AZD1222 COVID-19 vaccine. Germline CDR1 reads MNHEY; CDR2 reads SVGAGI. Unmatched junction bases numbered 8, after V lost 6 bases and J lost 6 bases. The CDR3 has 15 amino acids. Generated by immunoSEQ multiplex PCR, the TCRdb table keeps only in-frame clones and is missing some. This sample has about 120,000 clones; around 93% occur once, and the top ten carry around 14%. On this clone: Its specificity is unknown.

General study points: Vaccination with two AZD1222 doses was followed by a rise in Spike-specific TCR breadth and depth.

The chain links TRBV6-5 to TRBJ2-1, with TRBD2 identical over 10 bases. This TCR came from an adult in good health. Sequenced here: peripheral blood, sampled on day 0 of AZD1222 vaccination. Written as DNA, the CDR3 is TGTGCCAGCAGACAAAGCGGGGGGGCCTTCAATGAGCAGTTCTTC. Translation: CASRQSGGAFNEQFF.